These 11 T cell receptor beta chains originate from one sample sequenced in a study of early T cells in non-severe SARS-CoV-2 infection. TCRdb called the 5' RACE reads again in MiXCR, with one record for every CDR3 protein. This sample has under 85,000 distinct CDR3 sequences, with about 12% found just once. The material was whole blood, obtained at baseline. These TCRs come from an adult who was a healthcare worker with PCR-confirmed SARS-CoV-2 infection or an uninfected control (not recorded which). The donor label of this sample is uncertain.

The gene calls are TRBV7-6 and TRBJ1-1, with D perhaps matching TRBD1 (5 bases). Trimming took 2 bases from V and 4 from J, leaving 11 bases between them. Germline CDR1 reads SGHVS; CDR2 reads FNYEAQ. The CDR3 has 14 amino acids. The CDR3 sequence is CASSLTVGGTEAFF. The CDR3 nucleotides are TGTGCCAGCAGCTTAACTGTGGGGGGCACTGAAGCTTTCTTT. Full variable domain (missing parts from reference TRBV7-6 and TRBJ1-1): GAGVSQSPRYKVTKRGQDVALRCDPISGHVSLYWYRQALGQGPEFLTYFNYEAQQDKSGLPNDRFSAERPEGSISTLTIQRTEQRDSAMYRCASSLTVGGTEAFFGQGTRLTVV.

This clonotype was observed a few times. The CDR3: CACARPQGVWRQYF. In DNA form, the CDR3 reads TGTGCCTGTGCGAGGCCCCAGGGGGTCTGGCGGCAGTACTTC. The chain is built from TRBV30 and TRBJ2-7, with 7 bases aligning to TRBD1. The CDR3 runs to 14 residues. Germline CDR1 is GTSNPN and CDR2 is SVGIG (reference sequence). The V gene end was trimmed by 6 bases and the J gene end by 9 bases; junction bases not matched to a gene: 17.

This clonotype was recorded a few times. The chain links TRBV6-1 to TRBJ2-2; 8 bases match TRBD1. After removal of 6 bases from V and 1 base from J, the junction contained 4 bases not matched to a gene. CDR3 length: 15 residues. Per the germline V gene, CDR1 is MNHNS and CDR2 is SASEGT. CDR3: CASSSGTGNTGELFF. CDR3 in DNA: TGTGCCAGCAGCTCCGGGACAGGGAACACCGGGGAGCTGTTTTTT.

This clonotype was found many times. The gene calls are TRBV7-8 and TRBJ2-5, with 9 bases lining up with TRBD2. The germline V gene has CDR1 SGHVS and CDR2 FQNEAQ. Trimming at V came to 1 base and at J to 1 base, leaving 10 bases not matched to a gene. This CDR3 spans 18 amino acids. This CDR3 reads CASSLVFPLAGSQETQYF. The CDR3 DNA reads TGTGCCAGCAGCTTAGTATTCCCCCTAGCGGGGAGCCAAGAGACCCAGTACTTC.

The sample holds many counts of this clonotype. The V call is TRBV29-1, the J call TRBJ2-3; 10 bases agree with TRBD2. This CDR3 comprises 14 residues. V dropped 4 bases and J dropped 4; count of bases not matched to a gene: 5. Germline V gene sequence: CDR1 SQVTM, CDR2 ANQGSEA. The CDR3 region has the DNA TGCAGCGTTGTGCTAGCGGGAGTACCAGATACGCAGTATTTT. Translation: CSVVLAGVPDTQYF.

This clonotype was seen only a few times. The chain combines TRBV2 with TRBJ2-1; 11 bases fit TRBD2. Germline V gene lookup returns CDR1 SNHLY and CDR2 FYNNEI. The CDR3 runs 13 residues. V lost 8 bases and J lost 6; bases outside the gene matches: 3. CDR3 loop: CASQLAGVNEQFF. The CDR3 coding sequence is TGTGCCAGCCAACTAGCGGGGGTCAATGAGCAGTTCTTC. The whole variable domain, remainder taken from reference TRBV2 and TRBJ2-1, is EPEVTQTPSHQVTQMGQEVILRCVPISNHLYFYWYRQILGQKVEFLVSFYNNEISEKSEIFDDQFSVERPDGSNFTLKIRSTKLEDSAMYFCASQLAGVNEQFFGPGTRLTVL.

The V call is TRBV14, the J call TRBJ2-7; D unclear. CDR1 is SGHDN and CDR2 is FVKESK in the germline V gene. CDR3 length: 14 residues. V was clipped by 0 bases and J by 5 bases, with 11 bases between them. The CDR3, as DNA: TGTGCCAGCAGCCAAGAAAGAATGCTGGACGAGCAGTACTTC. It is translated as CASSQERMLDEQYF.

The chain uses TRBV3-1 and TRBJ1-2, with D hard to call. Trimming stripped 0 bases from V and 2 bases from J, with 10 bases between. The germline CDR1 and CDR2 sequences are LGHDT and YNNKEL (reference sequence). The CDR3 contains 15 residues. CDR3 coding DNA: TGTGCCAGCAGCCAAGATGCCGGTCGGAACTATGGCTACACCTTC. Translating gives CASSQDAGRNYGYTF.

The genes are TRBV20-1 and TRBJ2-5, with a possible D match to TRBD2 (5 bases). CDR1 is DFQATT, CDR2 SNEGSKA, per germline (reference sequence). The CDR3 runs to 16 residues. Trimming shortened V by 2 bases and J by 3 bases, and 19 bases separated the two germline ends. CDR3 amino acids: CSARRAYGGWEETQYF. The CDR3, as DNA: TGCAGTGCTAGACGGGCATACGGCGGGTGGGAAGAGACCCAGTACTTC.

This clonotype was seen only a few times. The chain carries TRBV4-2 and TRBJ1-2; tentatively, D is TRBD1 (6 bases). CDR1 LGHNA and CDR2 YNFKEQ come from the germline V gene. CDR3 length: 15 residues. The V end lost 1 base, the J end lost 6 bases, and 15 bases lay between the germline ends. CDR3 in amino acids: CASSQGQGSWDGYTF. The CDR3 DNA is TGTGCCAGCAGCCAAGGGCAGGGGAGCTGGGATGGCTACACCTTC.

This chain uses TRBV4-1 with TRBJ2-7, with D possibly being TRBD2 (5 bases). The CDR3 consists of 15 residues. Germline V lookup: CDR1 MGHRA, CDR2 YSYEKL. V was shortened by 2 bases and J by 2 bases, with 13 bases between the two germline ends. The CDR3 region is CASSQRTGSPYEQYF. Written as DNA, the CDR3 is TGCGCCAGCAGCCAACGGACTGGCTCCCCCTACGAGCAGTACTTC.